The subject of this entry is one T cell receptor beta chain. Its antigen is unknown. At one boundary the junction diverges from the germline segment, which might be a read error. TCR beta CDR3 regions were amplified from RNA transcripts. A first-round RT-PCR of the TCR CDR3 used the HTBI primer set with the Qiagen OneStep RT-PCR kit. A second multiplex PCR round built the libraries, followed by size selection and purification. Sequencing of the libraries was done on an Illumina HiSeq2000 using paired-end 100 bp reads. Under the source paper's analysis protocol: SOAPnuke was used to process the raw data, with reads discarded if the reads contained adapters or uncalled bases, had a mean Phred below 15, or lacked an exact constant-primer or identifier match. COPE v1.2.5 was used to merge high-quality paired reads, and clonotypes were defined as unique nucleotide sequences. Clonotypes were aligned to IMGT TRBV, TRBD and TRBJ reference segments using MiTCR v1.1. Analysis was restricted to V-J combinations with a frequency above 0.0001, which covered about 99% of repertoires. A TCS score was defined as the ratio between F50 (clonal expansion) and ExV (chaos), using BLOSUM62-based TCRdist between CDR3 peptides within each V-J. Welch's t-statistics and random forest reduced roughly 540 V-J features to around 14, which were used in a naive Bayes classifier (R e1071). TCRdb reanalyzed the raw reads on its own, using fastp at Q25 for trimming and MiXCR for clone calling, and kept in-frame beta chains. Rows with one shared CDR3 protein collapse into an entry with the most common genes and DNA. The V and J calls and clone size come from TCRdb's table, not from the authors' own analysis. The sample has about 640,000 distinct CDR3 sequences on record, less than 25% of them singletons. The ten largest make up 30% to 40% of the sample.

In the ophthalmopathy patients, disease was moderately to severely active, with a Clinical Activity Score of 3 or more, a NOSPECS grade of 4 or more, and a duration of less than 3 months. Exclusion was applied to patients with uncontrolled infections, other autoimmune diseases, pregnancy or lactation. Diagnoses were based on clinical symptoms, serum thyroxine and TRAb, thyroid ultrasound and orbital computed tomography. PBMCs were isolated from more than 8 ml of fresh peripheral blood by Ficoll-Paque density gradient centrifugation. Total RNA was extracted with Trizol reagent, and quality was checked on an Agilent 2100 Bioanalyzer. The data were taken from a study of T cells in Graves' hyperthyroidism and ophthalmopathy (dated by TCRdb to about 2019). Concerning the study at large: Peripheral blood was collected at initial diagnosis, before any treatment. The paper reports TCR Vbeta CDR3 sequencing of roughly 140 peripheral blood samples: some 44 ophthalmopathy, fewer than 85 hyperthyroidism and around 17 progressor patients. Prospective prediction of ophthalmopathy was tested in an independent validation cohort consisting of fewer than 20 hyperthyroidism patients and some 15 patients who later progressed to ophthalmopathy. After sampling, hyperthyroidism patients received methimazole starting at 30 mg daily, and ophthalmopathy patients received high-dose intravenous methylprednisolone. In addition, the study compared T-cell repertoires in thyroid tissue and in blood from roughly six Graves' hyperthyroidism patients. To identify TCR V-J signatures that set the groups apart, the researchers used a discovery cohort of 100 patients, made up of fewer than 50 with Graves' ophthalmopathy and about 60 with stable Graves' hyperthyroidism. The 75 to 100 discovery patients were divided at random into training and test sets in a 7:3 ratio. Broad study findings and their caveats: Most expanded thyroid clonotypes (frequency above 0.001) were also found in blood, which suggests that blood repertoires may mirror thyroid immune responses. In validation, progression to ophthalmopathy was predicted by the model with almost 71% sensitivity and roughly 76% specificity, a median of around 6.5 months before onset. In cross-validation, a model built on a 13 V-J signature told ophthalmopathy apart from stable hyperthyroidism with about 90% sensitivity and roughly 83% specificity, and in testing the same model reached 80%/75%. No statistical method was used to fix the sample size in advance, and group allocation was not hidden from the investigators.

The CDR3 holds 14 amino acids from the cysteine to the phenylalanine. Only the CDR3 part of the read is kept: 42 bases, read in frame from the first base. In the germline V gene, CDR1 corresponds to KGHSH and CDR2 to LQKENI. The origin of this receptor is a man aged 30 to 45 with Graves' ophthalmopathy. The specimen sequenced was blood. This receptor chain uses TRBV18 and TRBJ1-2; the D gene assignment is ambiguous. The DNA reads as follows: TGTGCCAGCTCACCACCGCTGGCGGACGCGGATATTGCCTTC. Translated, it gives CASSPPLADADIAF.